A single sample is the source of the 28 T cell receptor beta chains below, sequenced in a study of T cells expressing NK-cell markers. TCRdb re-analyzed the 5' RACE reads; it lists each CDR3 protein once, without DNA. This listing includes about 550,000 distinct CDR3 sequences. Source material: blood T cells: a sorted CD56 or NKG2C T cell subset, CD4+ or CD8+ T cells, or bulk PBMC T cells (not recorded which). The receptors shown here come from a man between 18 and 29 years old in good health.

The rearrangement joins TRBV2 to TRBJ2-1; the D call of TRBD1 rests on TCRdb alone, since no DNA is present to check it. From germline, CDR1 is SNHLY and CDR2 FYNNEI. The CDR3 length is 16 residues. The CDR3: CASGVPKAQLVNEQFF.

V usage is TRBV7-2 and J usage is TRBJ1-1. Germline V gene sequence: CDR1 SGHTA, CDR2 FQGNSA. CDR3 length: 14 amino acids. CDR3 region: CASRVGMTNTEAFF.

This chain connects TRBV7-2 to TRBJ2-5; TCRdb names TRBD1, which stays unverified in the absence of DNA. CDR3 length: 13 residues. CDR1 is SGHTA, CDR2 FQGNSA, per germline. The CDR3 sequence: CASSYGDAETQYF.

The chain combines TRBV6-5 with TRBJ1-2; the D gene TCRdb calls, TRBD1, cannot be checked with no DNA. The CDR3 is made up of 14 amino acids. Germline CDR1 is MNHEY and CDR2 is SVGAGI. Here the CDR3 reads CASSYSTGENGYTF.

The CDR3 sequence: CAISESSRVTHNEQFF. The chain combines TRBV10-3 with TRBJ2-1; TCRdb proposes TRBD2, but this gene call is untestable without DNA. There are 16 residues in the CDR3. Germline lookup yields CDR1 ENHRY and CDR2 SYGVKD.

The rearrangement uses TRBV28 and TRBJ1-5. Per germline, CDR1 MDHEN and CDR2 SYDVKM. This CDR3 contains 12 residues. CDR3 region: CASTASIRTQHF.

CDR3 protein: CASSPFSGSRRNEQFF. The chain carries TRBV27 and TRBJ2-1; the D gene TCRdb calls, TRBD2, cannot be checked with no DNA. The germline gives CDR1 MNHEY, CDR2 SMNVEV (reference sequence). The CDR3 consists of 16 residues.

The chain uses TRBV20-1 and TRBJ2-5. The CDR3 covers 14 residues. CDR1 is DFQATT and CDR2 is SNEGSKA in the germline V gene (reference sequence). CDR3 protein: CSARKAGLRETQYF.

This rearrangement joins TRBV24-1 to TRBJ2-5; TCRdb selects TRBD1, and the lack of DNA leaves this call unchecked. Germline-derived CDR1 and CDR2 are KGHDR and SFDVKD. CDR3 length: 16 amino acids. This chain's CDR3 is CATSDLRDRGPETQYF.

The genes are TRBV3-1 and TRBJ2-3. CDR1 and CDR2 from the germline V gene are LGHDT and YNNKEL (reference sequence). This CDR3 has 12 residues. The CDR3 spells CASSRGGNTQYF.

The chain carries TRBV19 and TRBJ2-3. The germline CDR1 and CDR2 sequences are LNHDA and SQIVND (reference sequence). The CDR3 is 13 amino acids. This CDR3 reads CASEQTLTDTQYF.

This chain joins TRBV28 and TRBJ1-5. CDR3 length equals 14 residues. Germline V gene lookup returns CDR1 MDHEN and CDR2 SYDVKM. CDR3 protein: CASTPTGRNQPQHF.

This chain connects TRBV30 to TRBJ2-1. The CDR3 is 14 residues long. Germline V gene data show CDR1 as GTSNPN and CDR2 as SVGIG (reference sequence). The CDR3 sequence: CAWARLNSYNEQFF.

CDR3 region: CSYSEAHTQYF. The chain joins TRBV29-1 to TRBJ2-3; TCRdb's D call of TRBD2 is untestable without DNA. From germline, CDR1 is SQVTM and CDR2 ANQGSEA. CDR3 size: 11 residues.

The CDR3 sequence is CASSLVGKNNEQFF. V and J are TRBV11-3 and TRBJ2-1. The germline gives CDR1 SGHNT, CDR2 YENEEA. This CDR3 is 14 amino acids long.

The gene calls are TRBV12-3 or TRBV12-4 and TRBJ2-2. The CDR3 runs to 11 residues. CDR3 loop: CAVQNTGELFF.

CDR3 loop: CSVEVFNEQFF. This sequence joins TRBV29-1 and TRBJ2-1. CDR1 is SQVTM and CDR2 is ANQGSEA in the germline V gene. This CDR3 is built from 11 residues.

The chain has TRBV29-1 and TRBJ2-3; the D call from TCRdb, TRBD2, cannot be confirmed without DNA. Germline V CDR1 and CDR2: SQVTM, ANQGSEA. This CDR3 is 12 amino acids long. This CDR3 reads CSVEPSGDTQYF.

The rearrangement links TRBV20-1 to TRBJ1-1. The CDR3 consists of 14 residues. CDR1 and CDR2 from the germline V gene are DFQATT and SNEGSKA (reference sequence). The CDR3 loop is CSARDPNYRPEAFF.

The chain is built from TRBV7-9 and TRBJ2-1; TCRdb selects TRBD2, and the lack of DNA leaves this call unchecked. The CDR3 has 17 residues. CDR1 is SEHNR, CDR2 FQNEAQ, per germline (reference sequence). The chain's CDR3 is CASSPDSGLAGGNEQFF. The full variable domain, in which reference TRBV7-9 and TRBJ2-1 provide the parts outside the CDR3, is DTGVSQNPRHKITKRGQNVTFRCDPISEHNRLYWYRQTLGQGPEFLTYFQNEAQLEKSRLLSDRFSAERPKGSFSTLEIQRTEQGDSAMYLCASSPDSGLAGGNEQFFGPGTRLTVL.

The chain employs TRBV3-1 and TRBJ2-5; absent DNA, TCRdb's TRBD1 call cannot be checked. This CDR3 has 14 amino acids. Looked up from germline, CDR1 is LGHDT and CDR2 is YNNKEL (reference sequence). CDR3 region: CASSPLGVRETQYF.

The V gene is TRBV28, the J gene TRBJ2-5; TCRdb indicates TRBD1, and absent DNA this call remains unverified. The CDR3 length is 13 residues. Germline CDR1 and CDR2: MDHEN and SYDVKM. CDR3: CASSRGADETQYF. Full variable domain (missing parts from reference TRBV28 and TRBJ2-5): DVKVTQSSRYLVKRTGEKVFLECVQDMDHENMFWYRQDPGLGLRLIYFSYDVKMKEKGDIPEGYSVSREKKERFSLILESASTNQTSMYLCASSRGADETQYFGPGTRLLVL.

This chain links TRBV20-1 with TRBJ2-7; the TCRdb D gene call, TRBD1, has no DNA to confirm it. The length of the CDR3 is 12 residues. Germline lookup yields CDR1 DFQATT and CDR2 SNEGSKA (reference sequence). This chain's CDR3 is CSARARGYEQYF.

The chain couples TRBV24-1 to TRBJ1-1; the TCRdb call, TRBD1, lacks DNA for checking. CDR3 length equals 16 residues. The germline CDR1 and CDR2 sequences are KGHDR and SFDVKD. The CDR3 spells CATSGTPVGPNTEAFF.

The chain employs TRBV5-6 and TRBJ1-4; TCRdb designates TRBD1, a call that cannot be tested without DNA. The CDR3 has 15 residues. Germline V gives CDR1 SGHDT, CDR2 YYEEEE. Here the CDR3 reads CASSLWTGFNEKLFF.

The chain combines TRBV20-1 with TRBJ2-3; the D call of TRBD2 rests on TCRdb alone, since no DNA is present to check it. CDR3 length equals 13 residues. Germline lookup yields CDR1 DFQATT and CDR2 SNEGSKA (reference sequence). This CDR3 is CSASGRNTDTQYF.

J is TRBJ2-6 and V is TRBV11-3; no DNA is available, so the TRBD1 call from TCRdb remains unchecked. CDR3 size: 13 residues. Per the germline V gene, CDR1 is SGHNT and CDR2 is YENEEA. CDR3 loop: CATLYRGTNVLTF.

V is TRBV11-2 and J is TRBJ2-2; the TRBD1 assignment by TCRdb is unverifiable without DNA. The CDR3 is made up of 17 amino acids. CDR1 and CDR2 from the germline V gene are SGHAT and FQNNGV. The CDR3 sequence: CASSIRAGQGLPGELFF.